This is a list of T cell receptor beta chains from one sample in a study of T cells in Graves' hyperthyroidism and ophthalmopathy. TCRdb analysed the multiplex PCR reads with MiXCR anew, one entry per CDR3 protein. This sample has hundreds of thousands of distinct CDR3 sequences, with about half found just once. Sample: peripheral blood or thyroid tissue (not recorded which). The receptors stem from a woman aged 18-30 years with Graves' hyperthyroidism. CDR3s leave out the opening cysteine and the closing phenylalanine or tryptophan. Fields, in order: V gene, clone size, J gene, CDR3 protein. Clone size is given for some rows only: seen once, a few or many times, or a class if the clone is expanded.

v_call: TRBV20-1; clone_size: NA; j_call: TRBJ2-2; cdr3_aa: SAGRGQGGELF
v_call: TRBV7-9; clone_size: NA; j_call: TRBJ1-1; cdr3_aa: ASSLGGPPTEAF
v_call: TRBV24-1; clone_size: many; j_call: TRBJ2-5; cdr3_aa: ATSDPGTTGQETQY
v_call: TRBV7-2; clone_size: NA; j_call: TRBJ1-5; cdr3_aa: ASSTRSDQPQH
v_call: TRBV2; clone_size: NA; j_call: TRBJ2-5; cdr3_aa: ASSRSGRGQTQY
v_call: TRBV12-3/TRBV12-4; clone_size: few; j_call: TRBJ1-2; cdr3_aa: ASSLAGSAGYT
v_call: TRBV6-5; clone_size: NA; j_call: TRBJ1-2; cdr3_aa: ASSRRGGGGLAYGYT
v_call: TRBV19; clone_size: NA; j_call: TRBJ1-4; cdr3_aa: AWNSQGYEKLF
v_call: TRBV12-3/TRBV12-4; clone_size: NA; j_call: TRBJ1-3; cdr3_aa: ASSLEGSENTIY
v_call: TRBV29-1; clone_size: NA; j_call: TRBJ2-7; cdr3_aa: SVMRQGASYEQY
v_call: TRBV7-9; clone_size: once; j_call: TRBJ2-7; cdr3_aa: ASSLDPKAYEQY
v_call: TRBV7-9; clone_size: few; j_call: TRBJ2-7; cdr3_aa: ASSLAQGDNGEQY
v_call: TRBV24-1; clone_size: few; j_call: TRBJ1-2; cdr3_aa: ATLGRSYGYT
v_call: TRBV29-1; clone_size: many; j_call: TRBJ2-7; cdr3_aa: SAVPGTGGIEQY
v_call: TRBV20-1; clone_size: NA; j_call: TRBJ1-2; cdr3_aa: SARLEDSLYGYT
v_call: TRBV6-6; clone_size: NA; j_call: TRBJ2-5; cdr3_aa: ASSPRLAAMYQETQY
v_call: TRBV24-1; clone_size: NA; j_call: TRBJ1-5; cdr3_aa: AASDSKQGTGNRPQH
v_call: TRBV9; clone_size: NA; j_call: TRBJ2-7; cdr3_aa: ASSVDRDPAYEQY
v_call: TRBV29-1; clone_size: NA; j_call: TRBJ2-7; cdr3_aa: SVWATQADNEQY
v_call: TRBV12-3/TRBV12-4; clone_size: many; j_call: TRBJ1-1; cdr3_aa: ASNHRETNTEAF
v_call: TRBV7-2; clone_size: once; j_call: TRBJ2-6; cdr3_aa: ASSNGVGQGSEANVLT
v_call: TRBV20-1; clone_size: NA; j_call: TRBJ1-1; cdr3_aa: SASSPRRDRAEAF
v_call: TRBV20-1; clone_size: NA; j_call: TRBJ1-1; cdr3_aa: SARSGASTEAF
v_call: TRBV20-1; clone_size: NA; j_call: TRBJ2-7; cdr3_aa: SARAGREGMKQY
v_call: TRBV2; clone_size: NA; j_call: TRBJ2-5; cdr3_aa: ASRDRVRIETQY
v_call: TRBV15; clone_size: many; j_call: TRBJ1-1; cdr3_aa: ATSSWGVNTEAF
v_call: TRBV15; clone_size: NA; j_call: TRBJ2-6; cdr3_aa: ATSDGGGYGANVLT
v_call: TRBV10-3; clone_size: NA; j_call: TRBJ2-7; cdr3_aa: ASEQGTGTDEQY
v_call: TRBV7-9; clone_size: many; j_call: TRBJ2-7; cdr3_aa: ASSLVSSYEQY
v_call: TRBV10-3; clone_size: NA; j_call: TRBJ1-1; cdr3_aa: ASGSDISLFGTEAF
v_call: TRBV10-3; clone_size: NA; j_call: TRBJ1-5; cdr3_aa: AISGTWQGRNQPQS
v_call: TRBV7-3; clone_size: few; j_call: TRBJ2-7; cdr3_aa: ASSRDRGNEQY
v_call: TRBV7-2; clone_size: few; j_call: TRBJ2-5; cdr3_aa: ASSPTGSGETQY
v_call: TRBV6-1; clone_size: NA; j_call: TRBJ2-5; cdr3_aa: ASSHLRTQY
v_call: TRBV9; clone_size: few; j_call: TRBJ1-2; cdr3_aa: ASSVSQNYGYT
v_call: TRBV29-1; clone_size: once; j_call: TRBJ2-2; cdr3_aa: SARMPGGAGELF
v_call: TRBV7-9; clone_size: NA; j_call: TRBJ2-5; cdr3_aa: ASSLSHQGTQY
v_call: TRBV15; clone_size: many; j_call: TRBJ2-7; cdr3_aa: ATSRTEYSYEQY
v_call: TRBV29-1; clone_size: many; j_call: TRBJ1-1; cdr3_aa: SVEGDHTEAF
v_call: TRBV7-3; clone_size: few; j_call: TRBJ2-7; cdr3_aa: ASSENGEAYEQY
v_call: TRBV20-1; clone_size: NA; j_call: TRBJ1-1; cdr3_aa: SATRMWNTEAF
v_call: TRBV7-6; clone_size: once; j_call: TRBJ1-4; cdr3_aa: ASSRGSDEKLF
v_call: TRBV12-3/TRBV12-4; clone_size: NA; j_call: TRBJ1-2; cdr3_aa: ASRDRGYGYT
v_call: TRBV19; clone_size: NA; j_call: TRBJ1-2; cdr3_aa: AQEQGYGYT
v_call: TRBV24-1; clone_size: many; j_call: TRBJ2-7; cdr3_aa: ATSDQTSGSYEQY
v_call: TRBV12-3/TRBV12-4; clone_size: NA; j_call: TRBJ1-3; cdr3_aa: ASSLTGSPGNTIY
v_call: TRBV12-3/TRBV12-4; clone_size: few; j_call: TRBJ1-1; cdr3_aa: ASSLVDMNTEAF
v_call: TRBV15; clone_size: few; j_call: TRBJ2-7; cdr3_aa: ATSRGTGSHEQY
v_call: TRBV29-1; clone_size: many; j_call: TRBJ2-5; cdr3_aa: SAWTGGLQETQY
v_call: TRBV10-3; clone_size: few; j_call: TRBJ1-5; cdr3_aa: ASSFRSNQPQH
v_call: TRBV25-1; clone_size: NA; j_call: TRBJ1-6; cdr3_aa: ASSEFGQGDSPLH
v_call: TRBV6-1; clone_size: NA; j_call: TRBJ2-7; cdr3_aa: ASSEWQGSVEQY
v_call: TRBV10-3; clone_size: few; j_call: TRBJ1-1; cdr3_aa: AISTGQANTEAF
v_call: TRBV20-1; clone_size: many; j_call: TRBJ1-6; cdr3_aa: SARRGHGNSPLH
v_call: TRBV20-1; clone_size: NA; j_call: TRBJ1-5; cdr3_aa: SASSGIRQPQH